The 9 T cell receptor beta chains below all came from one sample that was sequenced in a study of PD-1 blockade in classical Hodgkin lymphoma. TCRdb keeps only in-frame clones here, not all; method: immunoSEQ multiplex PCR. This table holds over 50,000 clones, roughly nine tenths found once. Indicated time point: cycle 4 day 1 (C4D1), after five to seven weeks of nivolumab. Patients all relapsed after autologous stem cell transplantation, and there was variation in brentuximab vedotin exposure. Sample: peripheral blood mononuclear cells (PBMCs), taken before the fourth cycle of nivolumab. The receptors originated from a human donor with classical Hodgkin lymphoma.

This rearrangement joins TRBV30 to TRBJ1-2; TRBD1 might be the D (5 bases). Germline-derived CDR1 and CDR2 are GTSNPN and SVGIG (reference sequence). The V end lost 0 bases, the J end lost 0 bases, and 11 bases lay between the germline ends. CDR3 length equals 15 residues. DNA of the CDR3: TGTGCCTGGAGTGTAAGCAGGGCAGCTAACTATGGCTACACCTTC. This gives the protein CAWSVSRAANYGYTF.

The gene calls are TRBV6-5 and TRBJ2-7; 12 bases align to TRBD2. This CDR3 has 15 amino acids. The V segment lost 0 bases and the J segment 3 bases; nucleotides outside the gene matches: 0. The germline V gene encodes CDR1 MNHEY and CDR2 SVGAGI. CDR3 coding DNA: TGTGCCAGCAGTTACTCGGGACTAGCGGGCTACGAGCAGTACTTC. This encodes CASSYSGLAGYEQYF.

This chain links TRBV2 with TRBJ2-1, with D possibly being TRBD1 or TRBD2 (6 bases each). The CDR3 is 12 residues long. Per the germline V gene, CDR1 is SNHLY and CDR2 is FYNNEI. V was shortened by 7 bases and J by 7 bases, with 11 bases between the two germline ends. The CDR3 DNA reads TGTGCCAGCAACGGGGGCGTAAATGAGCAGTTCTTC. Protein: CASNGGVNEQFF.

The sample holds one count of this clone. This chain connects TRBV12-5 to TRBJ2-1; D might be TRBD1 or TRBD2, each matching 6 bases. Trimming took 8 bases from V and 4 from J, leaving 12 bases between them. This CDR3 comprises 13 residues. Germline V CDR1 and CDR2: LGHNT, FRNRAP. This CDR3 reads CASSIGGYNEQFF. The CDR3 bases are TGTGCTAGTTCGATAGGGGGGTACAATGAGCAGTTCTTC.

This chain connects TRBV5-1 to TRBJ1-2; tentatively, D is TRBD1 (5 bases). Trimming took 2 bases from V and 5 from J, leaving 10 bases between them. The germline V gene has CDR1 SGHRS and CDR2 YFSETQ. CDR3 size: 13 residues. CDR3 amino acids: CASSFLGEYGYTF. In DNA form, the CDR3 reads TGCGCCAGCAGCTTCTTGGGGGAGTATGGCTACACCTTC.

This chain connects TRBV21-1 to TRBJ1-5. TRBV21-1 is an annotated pseudogene. This CDR3 comprises 12 residues. DNA for the CDR3: TGTGCCAGCAGCAACCGAGGGCAGCCCCAGCATTTT. Protein sequence: CASSNRGQPQHF.

The chain carries TRBV6-5 and TRBJ2-1; 7 nucleotides line up with TRBD2. The germline gives CDR1 MNHEY, CDR2 SVGAGI. V lost 7 bases to trimming and J lost 6 bases; unmatched junction nucleotides: 12. CDR3 length: 15 amino acids. The CDR3: CASISTGLGSNEQFF. CDR3 DNA: TGTGCCAGCATTTCCACCGGACTAGGGAGCAATGAGCAGTTCTTC.

The rearrangement joins TRBV5-1 to TRBJ2-7, with TRBD2 identical over 10 bases. V lost 2 bases and J lost 0; bases outside the gene matches: 2. Per the germline V gene, CDR1 is SGHRS and CDR2 is YFSETQ. The CDR3 totals 15 residues. The DNA for the CDR3 is TGCGCCAGCAGCTTTGCTAGCGGGGGCTCCTACGAGCAGTACTTC. Its translation is CASSFASGGSYEQYF. The full variable domain, in which reference TRBV5-1 and TRBJ2-7 provide the parts outside the CDR3, is KAGVTQTPRYLIKTRGQQVTLSCSPISGHRSVSWYQQTPGQGLQFLFEYFSETQRNKGNFPGRFSGRQFSNSRSEMNVSTLELGDSALYLCASSFASGGSYEQYFGPGTRLTVT.

V and J are TRBV11-2 and TRBJ2-3; the match to TRBD1 covers 8 bases. The CDR3 covers 15 residues. Germline V gives CDR1 SGHAT, CDR2 FQNNGV. The V gene end was trimmed by 9 bases and the J gene end by 4 bases; junction bases not matched to a gene: 12. CDR3 in DNA: TGTGCCAGTAGGGACCCACAGGGGGATCCAGATACGCAGTATTTT. Amino acid sequence: CASRDPQGDPDTQYF.